The T cell receptor beta chain under discussion was sequenced for a study of blood T cells in healthy people across ages. About the study: Through template switching, about one barcoded beta molecule was captured per two T cells, as measured in model experiments. Findings and caveats of the study: Whereas aged donors had fewer naive CD4+ cells, long-lived donors had more of them and higher diversity.

Of note for this clonotype: The antigen is not known.

The authors ran a second PCR of roughly 6 to 12 cycles using a sample-barcoded 5' primer and a J-beta primer mix. TCRdb re-called the 5' RACE reads through MiXCR, storing one row per CDR3 protein. The sample holds about 500,000 distinct CDR3 sequences, less than 25% seen once. These data are also associated with another study on T cells of mothers and their children.

The sequencing sample was made of blood. The sequence derives from a boy aged 10-17 years in good health.

CDR3: CATGLTSGGYEQYF. The CDR3 DNA sequence: TGTGCCACCGGGTTGACTAGCGGGGGTTACGAGCAGTACTTC. V is TRBV9 and J is TRBJ2-7; 12 bases align to TRBD2. The trim removed 9 bases at V and 4 bases at J, leaving 8 bases unmatched. Germline V lookup: CDR1 SGDLS, CDR2 YYNGEE. CDR3 length: 14 amino acids. Supplemented by reference TRBV9 and TRBJ2-7, the full variable domain reads DSGVTQTPKHLITATGQRVTLRCSPRSGDLSVYWYQQSLDQGLQFLIQYYNGEERAKGNILERFSAQQFPDLHSELNLSSLELGDSALYFCATGLTSGGYEQYFGPGTRLTVT.